One sample yielded the 18 T cell receptor beta chains listed below, sequenced in a study of blood T cells in healthy people across ages. Alongside a J-beta primer mix, a sample-barcoded 5' primer served in a second PCR lasting about 7 to 12 cycles. TCRdb called the 5' RACE reads again in MiXCR, with one record for every CDR3 protein. The data contain roughly 1.5 million distinct CDR3 sequences, approximately 39% of them seen just once; the ten biggest clones take up more than 4%. Sequencing used blood. Receptors originate from a woman aged 18-29 years in good health.

The chain links TRBV6-5 to TRBJ2-2; TRBD2 aligns across 7 bases. After removal of 8 bases from V and 5 bases from J, the junction contained 8 bases not matched to a gene. The length of the CDR3 is 14 residues. Germline V gene lookup returns CDR1 MNHEY and CDR2 SVGAGI. The CDR3 nucleotides are TGTGCCAGCTCCGGGACTATAGGTACCGGGGAGCTGTTTTTT. This sequence encodes CASSGTIGTGELFF.

This clonotype appeared a few times. The genes are TRBV28 and TRBJ2-1; D might be TRBD1 or TRBD2, each matching 7 bases. Germline V gives CDR1 MDHEN, CDR2 SYDVKM. This CDR3 comprises 16 residues. V dropped 2 bases and J dropped 3 bases, with 14 bases sitting between them. The CDR3 nucleotides read TGTGCCAGCAGTTTAGAGGGAGGGGGCAACTACAATGAGCAGTTCTTC. Protein product: CASSLEGGGNYNEQFF.

This clonotype was counted once. V usage is TRBV10-3 and J usage is TRBJ2-7; a possible D gene is TRBD2 (5 bases). The J call may be in error: the DNA end matches TRBJ2-5 better. Germline CDR1 reads ENHRY; CDR2 reads SYGVKD. CDR3 length: 15 residues. The DNA for the CDR3 is TGTGCCATCGCCCCCACGATCGGAGGAGGAGAGACCCAGTACTTC. This encodes CAIAPTIGGGETQYF.

The count of this clonotype is one. This chain connects TRBV6-6 to TRBJ1-4; tentative D call: TRBD1 (5 bases). V lost 5 bases and J 3 bases, leaving 13 bases between the germline ends. This CDR3 comprises 15 residues. Germline CDR1 reads MNHNY; CDR2 reads SVGAGI (reference sequence). The CDR3 sequence is CASSPTRASNEKLFF. CDR3 bases: TGTGCCAGCAGTCCAACCAGGGCGTCTAATGAAAAACTGTTTTTT.

In this sample, this clonotype turned up a few times. The genes are TRBV2 and TRBJ1-5, with D hard to call. The V gene lost 3 bases and the J gene lost 9 bases, with 12 bases spanning the gap. This CDR3 has 13 residues. The germline V gene encodes CDR1 SNHLY and CDR2 FYNNEI. CDR3 nucleotide sequence: TGTGCCAGCAGTGATGGCCAGCCAAGGCCCCAGCATTTT. Residues: CASSDGQPRPQHF.

V is TRBV2 and J is TRBJ2-5, with 9 bases aligning to TRBD2. V lost 7 bases, J lost 5 bases, and 11 bases stayed unmatched. The V gene's germline CDR1 is SNHLY and CDR2 FYNNEI. The length of the CDR3 is 15 residues. The CDR3 region is CASIKAGLAGETQYF. Written as DNA, the CDR3 is TGTGCCAGCATCAAGGCAGGGCTAGCGGGGGAGACCCAGTACTTC.

The chain couples TRBV28 to TRBJ1-4; D is undetermined. The CDR3 has 16 residues. From germline, CDR1 is MDHEN and CDR2 SYDVKM. Between the trimmed V and J ends, which lost 3 bases and 0 bases, there was a span of 11 bases. CDR3 sequence (DNA): TGTGCCAGCAGTTTTCTAGACCGGGCAACTAATGAAAAACTGTTTTTT. This encodes CASSFLDRATNEKLFF. Complete variable domain (other parts from reference TRBV28 and TRBJ1-4): DVKVTQSSRYLVKRTGEKVFLECVQDMDHENMFWYRQDPGLGLRLIYFSYDVKMKEKGDIPEGYSVSREKKERFSLILESASTNQTSMYLCASSFLDRATNEKLFFGSGTQLSVL.

The J gene is TRBJ2-7, the V gene TRBV12-3 or TRBV12-4; possibly TRBD1 for D (5 bases). V was pared by 6 bases and J by 7 bases, with 16 bases between. The CDR3 covers 13 residues. The CDR3 spells CASRARETWEQYF. CDR3 DNA: TGTGCCAGCAGGGCCAGGGAAACGTGGGAGCAGTACTTC.

Only a few counts were recorded for this clonotype. This sequence joins TRBV7-3 and TRBJ2-3; TRBD2 might be the D (5 bases). The CDR3 has 12 residues. Germline-derived CDR1 and CDR2 are SGHTA and FQGTGA. V was shortened by 4 bases and J by 8 bases, with 10 bases between the two germline ends. The CDR3 DNA sequence: TGTGCCAGCAGCTCCCAAGAGGGTACGCAGTATTTT. It is translated as CASSSQEGTQYF. The full variable domain, its missing parts supplied by reference TRBV7-3 and TRBJ2-3, is GAGVSQTPSNKVTEKGKYVELRCDPISGHTALYWYRQSLGQGPEFLIYFQGTGAADDSGLPNDRFFAVRPEGSVSTLKIQRTERGDSAVYLCASSSQEGTQYFGPGTRLTVL.

CDR3 region: CAISESIRASYGYTF. In DNA form, the CDR3 reads TGTGCCATCAGTGAGTCGATCAGGGCCTCCTATGGCTACACCTTC. The chain carries TRBV10-3 and TRBJ1-2; weak D call: TRBD1 (5 bases). Germline values: CDR1 ENHRY, CDR2 SYGVKD. This CDR3 region has 15 residues. V lost 0 bases, J lost 4 bases, and 12 bases lay in between.

The DNA for the CDR3 is TGTGCCAGCAGCCAAGATATGGTTTCCTACGAGCAGTACTTC. Translating gives CASSQDMVSYEQYF. This rearrangement joins TRBV4-2 to TRBJ2-1; the D is unclear. TRBJ2-7 explains the end of the DNA better; the J call may be wrong. The germline V gene has CDR1 LGHNA and CDR2 YNFKEQ. The CDR3 has 14 amino acids.

The genes are TRBV9 and TRBJ1-1; D gene unclear. CDR3 size: 18 residues. CDR1 and CDR2 from the germline V gene are SGDLS and YYNGEE. The V gene lost 3 bases and the J gene lost 0 bases, with 21 bases spanning the gap. CDR3 nucleotide sequence: TGTGCCAGCAGCGCTAGTAGTGTGTATAGGGCGGTGAACACTGAAGCTTTCTTT. Protein product: CASSASSVYRAVNTEAFF.

This clonotype was seen many times. This rearrangement joins TRBV29-1 to TRBJ2-7; D remains ambiguous. Germline CDR1 SQVTM, CDR2 ANQGSEA. This CDR3 has 10 amino acids. Trimming took off 7 bases at V and 4 bases at J, with 8 bases between the two ends. As DNA, the CDR3 is TGCAGCGCCGTCGGTTACGAGCAGTACTTC. This translates into CSAVGYEQYF.

The V call is TRBV28, the J call TRBJ2-7; 9 nucleotides line up with TRBD1. CDR3 size: 15 residues. The germline gives CDR1 MDHEN, CDR2 SYDVKM. V lost 5 bases to trimming and J lost 5 bases; unmatched junction nucleotides: 10. The chain's CDR3 is CASSGAGTGLNEQYF. The DNA of the CDR3 is TGTGCCAGCAGTGGGGCCGGGACAGGGTTGAACGAGCAGTACTTC.

This clonotype was observed a handful of times. CDR3 amino acids: CASSLDGGSDGYTF. CDR3 coding DNA: TGCGCCAGCAGCTTGGACGGGGGATCGGATGGCTACACCTTC. V gene TRBV5-1 combines with J gene TRBJ1-2, with a weak D call TRBD1 (5 bases). V lost 0 bases and J 6 bases, leaving 12 bases between the germline ends. The CDR3 totals 14 residues. The V gene's germline CDR1 is SGHRS and CDR2 YFSETQ.

The chain is built from TRBV12-3 or TRBV12-4 and TRBJ1-2; tentative D call: TRBD1 (5 bases). V was shortened by 6 bases and J by 3 bases, with 11 bases between the two germline ends. This CDR3 comprises 13 residues. CDR3 nucleotides: TGTGCCAGCAGGGGGGATTTTTACTATGGCTACACCTTC. Encoded protein: CASRGDFYYGYTF.

The chain joins TRBV20-1 to TRBJ2-5; 7 bases fit TRBD2. The J call may be faulty, since TRBJ2-1 better matches the DNA end. The germline V gene encodes CDR1 DFQATT and CDR2 SNEGSKA (reference sequence). The CDR3 is 17 amino acids. DNA of the CDR3: TGCAGTGCTAGAAGCCCTGGGGGGGTTACCGTCCAAGAGACCCAGTTCTTC. It codes for CSARSPGGVTVQETQFF.

This clonotype occurred a few times. This chain connects TRBV2 to TRBJ2-3; D unresolved. The CDR3 sequence is 16 residues long. Trimming took off 1 base at V and 5 bases at J, with 16 bases between the two ends. Germline V gene lookup returns CDR1 SNHLY and CDR2 FYNNEI. In nucleotides, the CDR3 is TGTGCCAGCAGTGAAGGATGGACCACTTCGCGAGATACGCAGTATTTT. Translating gives CASSEGWTTSRDTQYF. Full variable domain (outside the CDR3, taken from reference TRBV2 and TRBJ2-3): EPEVTQTPSHQVTQMGQEVILRCVPISNHLYFYWYRQILGQKVEFLVSFYNNEISEKSEIFDDQFSVERPDGSNFTLKIRSTKLEDSAMYFCASSEGWTTSRDTQYFGPGTRLTVL.